Sequencing of this TCR delta chain was carried out in a study of γδ T cells in repeated Plasmodium falciparum infection. This clone was seen more than once but under ten times. TCRdb assigns this DNA the protein of a much larger clone, which departs from its translation at residue 3; this likely reflects a read error, and the protein shown comes from translating the DNA. V gave up 10 bases and J gave up 1 base, with 46 bases separating them. CDR1 is TSWWSYY, CDR2 QGS, per germline. CDR3 size: 24 residues. TCRdb reprocessed the multiplex PCR reads through CATT. The sample carries more than 45,000 delta-chain clones, over 1.5% recorded once. Vgamma9/Vdelta2+ and Vdelta2-negative gammadelta T cells were flow-sorted from PBMC for bulk sequencing.

This chain joins TRDV1 and TRDJ1, with D possibly being TRDD3 (8 bases). Because TCRdb records no J gene, it was assigned here through a match of the DNA to germline. This clonotype was sampled from a pool of human donors (malaria-infected and uninfected, not separated). The sample consisted of gamma-delta T cells from blood. This chain's CDR3 is CAPGRSKIPAFLRGIGGGTDKLIF. CDR3 bases: TGTGCTCCTGGCCGATCAAAGATTCCTGCCTTCCTTCGGGGGATAGGAGGGGGCACCGATAAACTCATCTTT.